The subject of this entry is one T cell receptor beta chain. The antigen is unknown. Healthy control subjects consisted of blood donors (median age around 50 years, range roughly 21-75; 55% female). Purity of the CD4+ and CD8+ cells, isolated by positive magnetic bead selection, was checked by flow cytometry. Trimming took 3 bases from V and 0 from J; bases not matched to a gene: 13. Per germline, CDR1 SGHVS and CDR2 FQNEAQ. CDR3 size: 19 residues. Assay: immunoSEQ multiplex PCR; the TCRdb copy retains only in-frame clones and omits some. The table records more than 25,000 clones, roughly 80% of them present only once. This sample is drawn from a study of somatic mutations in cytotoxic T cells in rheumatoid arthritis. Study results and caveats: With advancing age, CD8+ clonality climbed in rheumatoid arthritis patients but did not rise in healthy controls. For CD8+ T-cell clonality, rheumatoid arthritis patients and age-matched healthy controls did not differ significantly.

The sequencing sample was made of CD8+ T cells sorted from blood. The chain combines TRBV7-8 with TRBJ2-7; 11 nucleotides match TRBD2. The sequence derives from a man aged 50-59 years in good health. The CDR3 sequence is CASSFRGTLAGANSYEQYF. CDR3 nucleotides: TGTGCCAGCAGCTTCAGGGGAACACTAGCGGGAGCCAACTCCTACGAGCAGTACTTC.